Detailed here is one T cell receptor beta chain. The antigen remains undetermined. Germline CDR1 and CDR2: SEHNR and FQNEAQ (reference sequence). The V end lost 5 bases, the J end lost 3 bases, and 6 bases lay between the germline ends. The CDR3 sequence is 12 residues long. Time point reported: blood from clinic visit 5 months post-surgery; TSC patient then seizure free. Surgery cases with the highest brain T cell transcript signatures were chosen for sequencing. Pre-surgery treatment included at least one anti-epileptic drug. This specimen comes from a study of brain T cells in children with intractable seizures. The study's findings and limits: Pre-surgery blood may have been undersampled, hiding some clones. Viral specificity was inferred only from CDR3 similarity; HCMV serostatus was unknown.

The protocol was immunoSEQ multiplex PCR, while the TCRdb copy is restricted to in-frame clones and leaves out a portion. The repertoire has hundreds of thousands of clones, roughly 93% of them found once; the top ten carry about 5.8%. This TCR was recovered from a boy under two years old with tuberous sclerosis and intractable seizures. Here the sequenced sample was peripheral blood, taken 4 to 5 months after surgery. This sequence joins TRBV7-9 and TRBJ2-3; possibly TRBD1 for D (6 bases). The CDR3 DNA follows: TGTGCCAGCAGCAGGGGGACAGATACGCAGTATTTT. It translates to CASSRGTDTQYF.